This entry lists 12 T cell receptor beta chains sequenced from one sample in a study of control samples from healthy donors and cancer patients. Assay used: immunoSEQ multiplex PCR; TCRdb lists only in-frame clones, some missing. The repertoire has roughly 160,000 clones, around 94% of them found once; the top ten carry 13% to 15%. Sequences were obtained from PBMCs. The receptors were sampled from a man aged 55 to 70 with colorectal cancer.

The gene calls are TRBV7-2 and TRBJ1-1, with D perhaps matching TRBD1 (5 bases). V was clipped by 5 bases and J by 3 bases, with 16 bases between them. Per germline, CDR1 SGHTA and CDR2 FQGNSA. This CDR3 spans 15 amino acids. CDR3 sequence: CASSRGGGTDTEAFF. DNA for the CDR3: TGTGCCAGCAGCCGGGGCGGGGGAACGGACACTGAAGCTTTCTTT. Using reference TRBV7-2 and TRBJ1-1 for the parts outside the CDR3, the full variable domain is GAGVSQSPSNKVTEKGKDVELRCDPISGHTALYWYRQSLGQGLEFLIYFQGNSAPDKSGLPSDRFSAERTGGSVSTLTIQRTQQEDSAVYLCASSRGGGTDTEAFFGQGTRLTVV.

The genes are TRBV10-3 and TRBJ1-1; D is ambiguous. This CDR3 has 14 residues. Germline lookup yields CDR1 ENHRY and CDR2 SYGVKD. With 10 bases removed from V and 0 bases from J, the gap between germline ends came to 15 bases. The CDR3 coding sequence is TGTGCCACCAATCGGGCAGAGGTGAACACTGAAGCTTTCTTT. Translation: CATNRAEVNTEAFF.

V usage is TRBV7-9 and J usage is TRBJ1-2; no definite D call. The CDR3 extends over 14 amino acids. V gave up 3 bases and J gave up 0 bases, with 8 bases separating them. Germline assignment: CDR1 SEHNR and CDR2 FQNEAQ (reference sequence). For the CDR3, the DNA is TGTGCCAGCAGCTTGACGCAATCTAACTATGGCTACACCTTC. Residues: CASSLTQSNYGYTF.

The chain couples TRBV25-1 to TRBJ2-3; the D gene is possibly TRBD1 (7 bases). Deletions cut 7 bases from V and 3 bases from J, with 23 bases between. CDR3 length: 17 amino acids. Germline CDR1 MGHDK, CDR2 SYGVNS. CDR3 in DNA: TGTGCCAGCACCCCAGGGGGGCTAGGCAGTCTGACAGATACGCAGTATTTT. Translated: CASTPGGLGSLTDTQYF.

This chain joins TRBV7-9 and TRBJ1-2; no clear D. The CDR3 has 14 residues. Trimming stripped 5 bases from V and 4 bases from J, with 14 bases between. CDR1 SEHNR and CDR2 FQNEAQ come from the germline V gene (reference sequence). CDR3 sequence: CASSPGRTFYGYTF. In DNA, the CDR3 is TGTGCCAGCAGCCCCGGACGGACTTTCTATGGCTACACCTTC.

The chain is built from TRBV3-1 (or the pseudogene TRBV3-2) and TRBJ1-1; 8 bases map to TRBD1. V dropped 2 bases and J dropped 5; count of bases not matched to a gene: 10. The CDR3 length is 16 residues. Germline assignment: CDR1 LGHDT and CDR2 YNNKEL (reference sequence). This chain's CDR3 is CASSQPTRGRRTEAFF. Here the CDR3 DNA reads TGTGCCAGCAGCCAACCAACCAGGGGGCGGAGGACTGAAGCTTTCTTT.

This chain uses TRBV5-1 with TRBJ2-7; tentatively, D is TRBD1 (6 bases). The V gene's germline CDR1 is SGHRS and CDR2 YFSETQ. V was pared by 4 bases and J by 5 bases, with 19 bases between. There are 15 residues in the CDR3. The CDR3 DNA is TGCGCCAGCAGCCTGGGGGCCTCAGGGATCCACGAGCAGTACTTC. It codes for CASSLGASGIHEQYF. The full variable domain, rest sourced from reference TRBV5-1 and TRBJ2-7, is KAGVTQTPRYLIKTRGQQVTLSCSPISGHRSVSWYQQTPGQGLQFLFEYFSETQRNKGNFPGRFSGRQFSNSRSEMNVSTLELGDSALYLCASSLGASGIHEQYFGPGTRLTVT.

The chain combines TRBV12-3 or TRBV12-4 with TRBJ2-7; D remains ambiguous. Trimming took 7 bases from V and 4 from J, leaving 8 bases between them. There are 11 residues in the CDR3. CDR3 coding DNA: TGTGCCAGCACCACAGCGTACGAGCAGTACTTC. This gives the protein CASTTAYEQYF.

This sequence joins TRBV12-3 or TRBV12-4 and TRBJ1-2; tentatively, D is TRBD1 (5 bases). CDR3 length: 13 residues. The ends were cut back, 7 bases at V and 4 bases at J, with 13 bases in the middle. CDR3 nucleotide sequence: TGTGCCAGCACCTCCAGGGCCTCCTATGGCTACACCTTC. This sequence encodes CASTSRASYGYTF.

The V call is TRBV5-1, the J call TRBJ1-1; D is possibly TRBD1 (5 bases). Germline CDR1 SGHRS, CDR2 YFSETQ. V lost 3 bases and J 1 base, leaving 10 bases between the germline ends. The CDR3 is 14 amino acids. This CDR3 reads CASSSREENTEAFF. The CDR3 DNA follows: TGCGCCAGCAGCTCCAGGGAAGAGAACACTGAAGCTTTCTTT.

The V gene is TRBV3-1 (or the pseudogene TRBV3-2), the J gene TRBJ2-3; D remains unclear. The CDR3 extends over 13 amino acids. From germline, CDR1 is LGHDT and CDR2 YNNKEL (reference sequence). V was shortened by 7 bases and J by 1 base, with 9 bases between the two germline ends. CDR3 sequence: CASTSLGTDTQYF. The CDR3 region has the DNA TGTGCCAGCACCTCCCTCGGCACAGATACGCAGTATTTT.

The genes are TRBV18 and TRBJ1-1; 7 positions match TRBD1. V gave up 6 bases and J gave up 1 base; unmatched junction bases: 8. CDR1 and CDR2 (germline): KGHSH, LQKENI. This CDR3 is 15 amino acids long. The CDR3: CASSRGQRGNTEAFF. CDR3 in DNA: TGTGCCAGCTCCCGGGGACAGCGGGGGAACACTGAAGCTTTCTTT.